The rows below give T cell receptor beta chains drawn from one sample of a study of response to subunit inactivated influenza vaccine. Each CDR3 protein gets one entry after TCRdb re-called the RT-PCR reads with MiXCR. Counted here are about 540,000 distinct CDR3 sequences, roughly 15% occurring once; the ten biggest clones make up roughly 10%. The sample here was PBMCs from blood, taken approximately 13 days after vaccination. Receptors were obtained from a man aged 45-60 years who received an inactivated influenza vaccine. The CDR3 runs from the conserved cysteine through the conserved F or W. A D gene is named only where the DNA matches it firmly. Clone size appears in some rows only: once, few, many, or a class for an expanded clone.

V,J,size,D,CDR3,DNA
TRBV30,TRBJ2-3,few,TRBD1,CAGDRESTDTQYF,TGTGCCGGGGACAGGGAGAGCACAGATACGCAGTATTTT
TRBV9,TRBJ1-5,few,NA,CASSVDPGGQPQHF,TGTGCCAGCAGCGTAGATCCAGGAGGGCAGCCCCAGCATTTT
TRBV28,TRBJ1-1,NA,TRBD1,CASSRTGGSFF,TGTGCCAGCAGTCGGACAGGGGGCTCTTTCTTT
TRBV12-3/TRBV12-4,TRBJ2-5,NA,NA,CASNVQPGQETQYF,TGTGCCAGCAACGTCCAGCCGGGGCAAGAGACCCAGTACTTC
TRBV5-5,TRBJ2-7,NA,NA,CASSWSLSVSSYEQYF,TGTGCCAGCAGCTGGTCGCTCTCGGTGAGCTCCTACGAGCAGTACTTC
TRBV28,TRBJ1-6,few,TRBD1,CASKDRDRVSSSYNSPLHF,TGTGCCAGCAAAGACCGGGACAGGGTTTCTAGCTCCTATAATTCACCCCTCCACTTT
TRBV2,TRBJ2-5,NA,TRBD1,CASSPLMGTVLVETQYF,TGTGCCAGCAGTCCCTTGATGGGGACAGTCCTTGTCGAGACCCAGTACTTC
TRBV7-8,TRBJ2-7,NA,NA,CASSLLSILDYDYEQYF,TGTGCCAGCAGCTTATTGAGTATCTTGGACTACGACTACGAGCAGTACTTC
TRBV4-3,TRBJ1-4,few,NA,CASSQGSRGLEANEKLFF,TGCGCCAGCAGCCAAGGATCCCGGGGTTTGGAGGCTAATGAAAAACTGTTTTTT
TRBV3-1,TRBJ1-5,NA,NA,CASSQGGRGRQPQHF,TGTGCCAGCAGCCAAGGGGGGAGGGGCAGGCAGCCCCAGCATTTT
TRBV18,TRBJ2-1,few,TRBD2,CASSPEGLAGFTEQFF,TGTGCCAGCTCACCAGAGGGACTAGCGGGATTTACTGAGCAGTTCTTC
TRBV7-9,TRBJ2-5,NA,TRBD1,CASSWTGTQETQYF,TGTGCCAGCAGCTGGACAGGGACTCAAGAGACCCAGTACTTC
TRBV10-3,TRBJ1-1,NA,TRBD1,CAISDAGQGRDTEAFF,TGTGCCATCAGTGATGCGGGACAGGGGAGAGACACTGAAGCTTTCTTT
TRBV5-5,TRBJ1-6,few,NA,CASSLGPPNSPLHF,TGTGCCAGCAGCTTGGGACCGCCCAATTCACCCCTCCACTTT
TRBV15,TRBJ2-2,few,NA,CATSTSRGENTGELFF,TGTGCCACCAGCACCTCACGCGGGGAGAACACCGGGGAGCTGTTTTTT
TRBV12-3/TRBV12-4,TRBJ2-2,few,TRBD2,CASKRGKNTGELFF,TGTGCCAGCAAGCGGGGGAAAAACACCGGGGAGCTGTTTTTT
TRBV6-5,TRBJ2-5,NA,NA,CASSTVRVETQYF,TGTGCCAGCAGTACTGTGAGGGTAGAGACCCAGTACTTC
TRBV7-8,TRBJ1-3,NA,NA,CASSPRLGNTIYF,TGTGCCAGCAGCCCCAGACTGGGAAACACCATATATTTT
TRBV3-1,TRBJ2-2,few,TRBD1,CASSPSGQPGQLFF,TGTGCCAGCAGCCCCTCGGGACAGCCTGGTCAGCTGTTTTTT
TRBV12-3/TRBV12-4,TRBJ2-1,NA,TRBD2,CASSTTGTRGREQFF,TGTGCCAGCAGTACTACCGGGACTAGGGGTAGGGAGCAGTTCTTC
TRBV4-3,TRBJ2-7,few,NA,CASSQYIEYEQYF,TGCGCCAGCAGCCAATACATAGAGTACGAGCAGTACTTC
TRBV29-1,TRBJ1-3,NA,TRBD1,CSIQPGQGANTIYF,TGCAGCATCCAACCGGGACAGGGGGCGAACACCATATATTTT
TRBV7-8,TRBJ1-6,few,NA,CASSLVGDGYSPLHF,TGTGCCAGCAGCTTAGTCGGGGACGGGTATTCACCCCTCCACTTT